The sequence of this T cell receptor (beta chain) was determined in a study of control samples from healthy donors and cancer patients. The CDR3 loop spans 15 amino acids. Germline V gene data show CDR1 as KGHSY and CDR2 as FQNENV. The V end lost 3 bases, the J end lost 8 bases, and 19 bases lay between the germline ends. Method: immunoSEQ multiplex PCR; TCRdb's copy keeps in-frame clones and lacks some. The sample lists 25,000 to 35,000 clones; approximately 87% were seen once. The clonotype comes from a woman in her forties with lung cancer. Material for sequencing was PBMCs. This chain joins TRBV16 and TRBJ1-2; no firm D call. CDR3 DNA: TGTGCCAGCAGCCACTCTGTTGAGCGGGAACGGGGCTACACCTTC. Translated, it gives CASSHSVERERGYTF.